This record concerns one T cell receptor beta chain sequence. The sample belongs to a study of blood T cell repertoires in COVID-19. The length of the CDR3 is 14 residues. The germline V gene encodes CDR1 ENHRY and CDR2 SYGVKD. With V trimmed by 9 bases and J by 1 base, 6 bases remained unmatched. Profiling relied on immunoSEQ multiplex PCR, and the TCRdb table lists in-frame clones only, not all of them. The data contain more than 400,000 clones, 75% to 90% of them singletons. The TCR was taken from a human donor in a cohort sampled during active COVID-19. This chain joins TRBV10-3 and TRBJ1-3, with 7 bases fitting TRBD1. The sequencing input was peripheral blood. Written as DNA, the CDR3 is TGTGCCATTCGACAGGGAATATCTGGAAACACCATATATTTT. Protein product: CAIRQGISGNTIYF.